One sample yielded the 7 T cell receptor beta chains listed below, sequenced in a study of T cell changes during pregnancy in multiple sclerosis. Profiled with immunoSEQ multiplex PCR; TCRdb holds only in-frame clones, not every one. The sample has tens of thousands of clones; roughly 90% are singletons. Source: CD4+ T cells from peripheral blood mononuclear cells, taken in the third trimester of pregnancy. Source of these receptors: a female donor in good health, enrolled as a control in a pregnancy study.

The V and J genes are TRBV6-5 and TRBJ2-1, with D perhaps matching TRBD1 (6 bases). The germline V gene has CDR1 MNHEY and CDR2 SVGAGI. This CDR3 is 16 amino acids long. Between the trimmed V and J ends, which lost 3 bases and 7 bases, there was a span of 19 bases. The CDR3 region has the DNA TGTGCCAGCAGTTATTTCAACAGGGCTTCGGGTAATGAGCAGTTCTTC. Protein product: CASSYFNRASGNEQFF.

The rearrangement links TRBV7-9 to TRBJ1-1; 8 positions agree with TRBD1. Trimming cost V 7 bases and J 4 bases; bases outside gene matches: 8. This CDR3 is built from 14 residues. Germline lookup yields CDR1 SEHNR and CDR2 FQNEAQ (reference sequence). DNA for the CDR3: TGTGCCAGCATGGCAGGGGGCATTAGCACTGAAGCTTTCTTT. Amino acid sequence: CASMAGGISTEAFF.

The chain couples TRBV4-2 to TRBJ1-5; D is ambiguous. CDR3 length: 13 residues. Trimming took 0 bases from V and 6 from J, leaving 6 bases between them. Germline values: CDR1 LGHNA, CDR2 YNFKEQ. The CDR3 spells CASSQDGSQPQHF. DNA for the CDR3: TGTGCCAGCAGCCAAGATGGGAGTCAGCCCCAGCATTTT.

The V and J genes are TRBV30 and TRBJ2-3; possibly TRBD1 for D (7 bases). Germline V gene lookup returns CDR1 GTSNPN and CDR2 SVGIG (reference sequence). The CDR3 consists of 13 residues. The germline V and J ends were trimmed by 5 bases and 6 bases, with 15 bases remaining between them. CDR3 in amino acids: CAWGRTGGDTQYF. CDR3 sequence (DNA): TGTGCCTGGGGACGGACAGGAGGGGATACGCAGTATTTT.

This clone appeared once. V and J are TRBV2 and TRBJ1-2, with D perhaps TRBD1 (6 bases). This CDR3 spans 12 amino acids. V was trimmed by 6 bases and J by 3 bases, leaving 8 bases between them. From germline, CDR1 is SNHLY and CDR2 FYNNEI. CDR3 loop: CASSRTDYGYTF. The CDR3 coding sequence is TGTGCCAGCAGCAGGACAGACTATGGCTACACCTTC. The full variable domain, with the rest looked up from reference TRBV2 and TRBJ1-2, is EPEVTQTPSHQVTQMGQEVILRCVPISNHLYFYWYRQILGQKVEFLVSFYNNEISEKSEIFDDQFSVERPDGSNFTLKIRSTKLEDSAMYFCASSRTDYGYTFGSGTRLTVV.

The V and J genes are TRBV5-4 and TRBJ2-5; D possibly corresponds to TRBD2 (5 bases). This CDR3 comprises 13 residues. Trimming left V 0 bases short and J 5 bases short, with 8 bases between. CDR1 and CDR2 (germline): SGHNT, YYREEE (reference sequence). The CDR3 DNA follows: TGTGCCAGCAGCTTGGAAGCGGCGGAGACCCAGTACTTC. Its translation: CASSLEAAETQYF.

The chain has TRBV6-5 and TRBJ1-5, with D possibly matching TRBD1 (5 bases). CDR3 length: 15 residues. V was shortened by 6 bases and J by 1 base, with 13 bases between the two germline ends. CDR1 MNHEY and CDR2 SVGAGI come from the germline V gene. The CDR3 bases are TGTGCCAGCAGGCCTCTGGGGGGAAGCAATCAGCCCCAGCATTTT. It specifies CASRPLGGSNQPQHF.